This is a list of T cell receptor beta chains from one sample in a study of blood T cell repertoires in COVID-19. Repertoires were generated with immunoSEQ multiplex PCR, while TCRdb's copy carries only in-frame clones and drops some. The sample has roughly 520,000 clones; 85% to 90% are singletons. The sample was PBMCs or T cells enriched from blood (not recorded which). These receptors all come from a woman in her forties who had recovered from COVID-19. Both conserved end residues are part of each CDR3. D genes are given only for firm matches. Some rows mark clone size as missing; the rest say once, few, many or name a class of expanded clone.

d_call	clone_size	v_call	j_call	cdr3_aa	cdr3_nt
.	.	TRBV11-2	TRBJ1-1	CASSLNSNTEAFF	TGTGCCAGCAGCTTAAACAGTAACACTGAAGCTTTCTTT
TRBD1	.	TRBV7-8	TRBJ2-7	CASSLGWDRAYEQYF	TGTGCCAGCAGCTTAGGTTGGGACAGAGCCTACGAGCAGTACTTC
TRBD2	.	TRBV28	TRBJ2-2	CASNRLPGEGSGELFF	TGTGCCAGCAACCGCCTCCCGGGGGAGGGATCCGGGGAGCTGTTTTTT
.	.	TRBV18	TRBJ1-1	CASSSQGEGEAFF	TGTGCCAGCTCATCTCAGGGCGAAGGTGAAGCTTTCTTT
.	few	TRBV29-1	TRBJ2-1	CSVGGFLAPNEQFF	TGCAGCGTTGGAGGATTTTTAGCGCCCAATGAGCAGTTCTTC
.	few	TRBV27	TRBJ1-1	CASSWRDANTEAFF	TGTGCCAGCAGTTGGAGGGACGCGAACACTGAAGCTTTCTTT
.	.	TRBV11-3	TRBJ2-5	CASSVQGQETQYF	TGTGCCAGCAGCGTACAGGGACAAGAGACCCAGTACTTC
.	.	TRBV5-1	TRBJ1-2	CASSSLSFPNYGYTF	TGCGCCAGCAGCTCCCTCTCGTTCCCTAACTATGGCTACACCTTC
TRBD1	.	TRBV2	TRBJ1-3	CASSRDRGWLTGNTIYF	TGTGCCAGCAGCCGGGACAGGGGATGGCTGACTGGAAACACCATATATTTT
TRBD2	.	TRBV10-3	TRBJ2-1	CATTSGTSGTRSYNEQFF	TGTGCCACCACCTCCGGGACTAGCGGGACCCGGTCCTACAATGAGCAGTTCTTC
.	.	TRBV27	TRBJ1-1	CASSLFQGMNTEAFF	TGTGCCAGCAGTTTATTTCAGGGTATGAACACTGAAGCTTTCTTT
.	.	TRBV27	TRBJ1-5	CASSFGNQPQHF	TGTGCCAGCAGTTTCGGGAATCAGCCCCAGCATTTT
.	.	TRBV4-3	TRBJ2-2	CASSQDPSGHTGELFF	TGCGCCAGCAGCCAAGATCCCAGCGGACACACCGGGGAGCTGTTTTTT
.	.	TRBV2	TRBJ2-2	CASSWTPNTGELFF	TGTGCCAGCAGTTGGACACCGAACACCGGGGAGCTGTTTTTT
.	.	TRBV5-1	TRBJ2-5	CASSFLGTLPETQYF	TGCGCCAGCAGCTTCCTAGGGACTCTTCCAGAGACCCAGTACTTC
.	.	TRBV5-1	TRBJ2-3	CASSQGTSRGSDTQYF	TGCGCCAGCAGTCAGGGGACGTCCAGGGGATCAGATACGCAGTATTTT
TRBD2	.	TRBV20-1	TRBJ2-1	CSASSRGSLDEQFF	TGCAGTGCTAGTTCTCGCGGGAGTCTCGATGAGCAGTTCTTC
.	.	TRBV7-9	TRBJ1-3	CASSLARGGWSRGNTIYF	TGTGCCAGCAGCTTAGCGCGCGGGGGATGGTCGCGTGGAAACACCATATATTTT
.	.	TRBV19	TRBJ1-3	CASTPVGARPGNTIYF	TGTGCCAGTACCCCCGTGGGGGCGAGGCCTGGAAACACCATATATTTT
.	.	TRBV7-9	TRBJ1-5	CASSFGPQPQHF	TGTGCCAGCAGCTTCGGTCCGCAGCCCCAGCATTTT
.	.	TRBV15	TRBJ1-2	CATSSAGPNYGYTF	TGTGCCACCAGCAGCGCAGGTCCTAACTATGGCTACACCTTC
TRBD2	.	TRBV5-1	TRBJ2-1	CASSPGAGDYNEQFF	TGCGCCAGCAGCCCCGGGGCGGGGGACTACAATGAGCAGTTCTTC
.	.	TRBV14	TRBJ1-2	CASSQSSGGYGYTF	TGTGCCAGCAGCCAATCATCCGGAGGATATGGCTACACCTTC
TRBD1	.	TRBV2	TRBJ1-2	CASSALGQGPYGYTF	TGTGCCAGCAGTGCCCTGGGACAGGGGCCCTATGGCTACACCTTC
TRBD2	.	TRBV4-3	TRBJ2-7	CASSFRLAGVGEQYF	TGCGCCAGCAGCTTCAGACTAGCGGGAGTGGGCGAGCAGTACTTC
.	.	TRBV12-5	TRBJ1-5	CASGRTGQYSNQPQHF	TGTGCTAGTGGTCGCACCGGACAGTATAGCAATCAGCCCCAGCATTTT
.	.	TRBV12-5	TRBJ2-7	CASGLVLVGQIRSREQYF	TGTGCTAGTGGTTTGGTACTGGTCGGACAGATTCGGTCTCGCGAGCAGTACTTC
TRBD2	.	TRBV25-1	TRBJ2-1	CASSESPGLAGVEQFF	TGTGCCAGCAGTGAATCTCCGGGACTAGCGGGGGTAGAGCAGTTCTTC
.	.	TRBV5-4	TRBJ1-1	CASSLTGQGNTEAFF	TGTGCCAGCAGCTTGACAGGGCAAGGGAACACTGAAGCTTTCTTT
.	.	TRBV5-4	TRBJ2-1	CASSLGDSYNEQFF	TGTGCCAGCAGCTTGGGAGACTCCTACAATGAGCAGTTCTTC